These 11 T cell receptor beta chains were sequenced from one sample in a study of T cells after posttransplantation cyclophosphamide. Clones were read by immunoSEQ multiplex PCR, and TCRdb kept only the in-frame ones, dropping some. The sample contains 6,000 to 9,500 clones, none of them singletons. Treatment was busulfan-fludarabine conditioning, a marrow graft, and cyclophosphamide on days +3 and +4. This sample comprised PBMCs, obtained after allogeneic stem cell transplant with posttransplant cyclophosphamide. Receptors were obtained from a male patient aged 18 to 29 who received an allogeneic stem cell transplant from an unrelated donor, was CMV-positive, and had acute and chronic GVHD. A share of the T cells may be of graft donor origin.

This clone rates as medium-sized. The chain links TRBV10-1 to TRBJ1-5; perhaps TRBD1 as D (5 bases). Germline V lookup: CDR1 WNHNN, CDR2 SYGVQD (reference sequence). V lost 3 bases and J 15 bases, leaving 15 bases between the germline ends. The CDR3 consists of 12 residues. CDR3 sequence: CASSEGDQPGHF. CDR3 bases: TGCGCCAGCAGTGAAGGGGATCAGCCGGGGCATTTT.

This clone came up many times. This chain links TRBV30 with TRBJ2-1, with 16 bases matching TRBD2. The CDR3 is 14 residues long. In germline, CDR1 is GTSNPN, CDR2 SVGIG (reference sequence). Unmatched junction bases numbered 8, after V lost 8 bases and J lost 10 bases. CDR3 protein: CATRGLAGGLEQFF. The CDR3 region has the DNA TGTGCCACTCGGGGACTAGCGGGGGGGCTCGAGCAGTTCTTC.

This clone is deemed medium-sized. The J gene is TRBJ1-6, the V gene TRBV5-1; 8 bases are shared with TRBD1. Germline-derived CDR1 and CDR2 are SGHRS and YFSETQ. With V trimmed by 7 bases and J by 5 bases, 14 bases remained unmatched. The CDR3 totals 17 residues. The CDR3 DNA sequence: TGCGCCAGCGCGTTCCGGAACCCGGGACAGGATAATTCACCCCTCCACTTT. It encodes CASAFRNPGQDNSPLHF.

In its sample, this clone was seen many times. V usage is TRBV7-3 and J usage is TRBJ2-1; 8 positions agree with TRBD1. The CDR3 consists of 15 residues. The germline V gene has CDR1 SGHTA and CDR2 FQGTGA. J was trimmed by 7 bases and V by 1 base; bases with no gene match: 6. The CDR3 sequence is CASSLSQGAGNEQFF. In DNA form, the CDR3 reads TGTGCCAGCAGCTTAAGCCAGGGGGCTGGGAATGAGCAGTTCTTC.

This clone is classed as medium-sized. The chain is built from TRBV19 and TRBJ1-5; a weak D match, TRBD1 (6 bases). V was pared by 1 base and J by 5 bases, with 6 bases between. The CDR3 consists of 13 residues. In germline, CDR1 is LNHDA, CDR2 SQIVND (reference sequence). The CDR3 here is CASSIAGDQPQHF. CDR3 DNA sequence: TGTGCCAGTAGTATAGCAGGGGATCAGCCCCAGCATTTT.

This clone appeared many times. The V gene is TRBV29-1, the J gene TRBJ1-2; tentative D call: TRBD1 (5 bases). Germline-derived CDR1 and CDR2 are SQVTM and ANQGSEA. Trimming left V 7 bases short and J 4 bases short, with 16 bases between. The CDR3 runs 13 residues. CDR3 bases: TGCAGCGCCCCTTTTGGGGGGAGCTATGGCTACACCTTC. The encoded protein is CSAPFGGSYGYTF.

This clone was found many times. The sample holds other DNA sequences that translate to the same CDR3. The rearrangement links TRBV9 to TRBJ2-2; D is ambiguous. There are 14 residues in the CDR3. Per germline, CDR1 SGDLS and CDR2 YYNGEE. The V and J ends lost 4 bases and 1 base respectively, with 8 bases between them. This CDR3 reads CASSLTGNTGELFF. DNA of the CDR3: TGTGCCAGCAGCCTTACTGGGAACACCGGGGAGCTGTTTTTT.

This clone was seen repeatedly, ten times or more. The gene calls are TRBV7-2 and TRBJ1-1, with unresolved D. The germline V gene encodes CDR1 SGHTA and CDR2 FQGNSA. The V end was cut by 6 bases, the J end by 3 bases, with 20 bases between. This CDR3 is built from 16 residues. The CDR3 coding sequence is TGTGCCAGCAGTAGACCCAGACTCGGCGGGGACACTGAAGCTTTCTTT. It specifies CASSRPRLGGDTEAFF.

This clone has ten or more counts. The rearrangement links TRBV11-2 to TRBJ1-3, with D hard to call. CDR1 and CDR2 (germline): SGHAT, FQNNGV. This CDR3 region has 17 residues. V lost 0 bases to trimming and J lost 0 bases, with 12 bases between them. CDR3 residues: CASSLDLRITSGNTIYF. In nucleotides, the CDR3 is TGTGCCAGCAGCTTAGATCTCAGGATTACCTCTGGAAACACCATATATTTT.

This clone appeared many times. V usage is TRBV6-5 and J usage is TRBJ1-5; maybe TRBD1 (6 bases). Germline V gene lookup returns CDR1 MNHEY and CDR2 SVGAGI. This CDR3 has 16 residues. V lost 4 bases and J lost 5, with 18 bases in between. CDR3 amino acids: CASSSPTGWVDQPQHF. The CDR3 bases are TGTGCCAGCAGTTCGCCGACAGGTTGGGTGGATCAGCCCCAGCATTTT.

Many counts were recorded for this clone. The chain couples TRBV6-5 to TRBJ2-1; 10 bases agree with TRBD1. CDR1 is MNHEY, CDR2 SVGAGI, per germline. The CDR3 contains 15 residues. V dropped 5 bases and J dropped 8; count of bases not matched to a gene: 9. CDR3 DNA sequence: TGTGCCAGCAGTCCCCGGGACAGGGGTGTTGATGAGCAGTTCTTC. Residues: CASSPRDRGVDEQFF.